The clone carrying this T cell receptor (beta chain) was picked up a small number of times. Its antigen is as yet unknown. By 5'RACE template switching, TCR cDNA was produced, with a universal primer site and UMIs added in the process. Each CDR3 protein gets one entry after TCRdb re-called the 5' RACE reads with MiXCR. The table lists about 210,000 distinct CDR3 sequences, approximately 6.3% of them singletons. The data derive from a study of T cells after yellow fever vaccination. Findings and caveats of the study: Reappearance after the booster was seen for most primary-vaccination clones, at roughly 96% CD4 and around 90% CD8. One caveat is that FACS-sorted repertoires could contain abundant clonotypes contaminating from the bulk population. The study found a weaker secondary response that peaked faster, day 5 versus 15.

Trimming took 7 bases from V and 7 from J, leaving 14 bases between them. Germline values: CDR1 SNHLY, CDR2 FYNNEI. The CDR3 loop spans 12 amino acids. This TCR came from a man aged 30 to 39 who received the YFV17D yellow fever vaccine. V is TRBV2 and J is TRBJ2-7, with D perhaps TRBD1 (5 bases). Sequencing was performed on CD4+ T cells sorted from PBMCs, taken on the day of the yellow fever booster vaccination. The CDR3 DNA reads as TGTGCCAGCAAGACAGCTGACTGGGAGCAGTACTTC. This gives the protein CASKTADWEQYF.